The 21 T cell receptor beta chains reported below all come from one sample, sequenced in a study of T cells in women clearing cervical HPV infection. Using immunoSEQ multiplex PCR, the repertoire was profiled, and TCRdb retains in-frame clones only, with some absent. The data include about 20,000 clones; the top ten clones carry more than 6%. Input material: blood buffy coat. The origin of the receptors is a woman aged 18-69 years with a cervical HPV16 infection that either progressed to CIN3+ or cleared (not recorded which).

As to this clone: The read ends 3 residues before the CDR3 terminus; that terminus is restored from the germline J gene. V usage is TRBV20-1 and J usage is TRBJ2-2; 9 nucleotides line up with TRBD1. The germline gives CDR1 DFQATT, CDR2 SNEGSKA (reference sequence). The CDR3 is 19 residues long. Incomplete CDR3 DNA: TGCAGTGCTTCTCAGTGGGGACAGGGTATTAGCTCCTATAATTCACCG. Translated, it gives CSASQWGQGISSYNSP. The CDR3 reads in full as CSASQWGQGISSYNSPLFF.

About this clone itself: The read ends 3 residues before the CDR3 terminus; that terminus is restored from the germline J gene. The rearrangement uses TRBV23-1 and TRBJ2-7; 14 positions match TRBD2. TRBV23-1 is an open reading frame whose function is uncertain. V lost 0 bases, J lost 0 bases, and 4 bases stayed unmatched. The CDR3 spans 18 residues. The CDR3 reads CASSQSGLAGESSYEQYF. CDR3 DNA, as far as it was read: TGCGCCAGCAGTCAATCGGGACTAGCGGGAGAGAGCTCCTACGAG.

With respect to this clone: Sequencing ends 3 residues short of the CDR3 end; the germline J gene provides the rest. The V call is TRBV20-1, the J call TRBJ2-2; possible D gene TRBD1, 6 bases. The CDR3 loop spans 12 amino acids. Germline values: CDR1 DFQATT, CDR2 SNEGSKA (reference sequence). This chain's CDR3 is CSAAAGDSPLFF. Partial CDR3 DNA: TGCAGTGCTGCCGCAGGGGATTCACCG.

Of note for this clone: Coverage ceases 3 residues before the CDR3 finishes, and the germline J gene fills in the end. The rearrangement links TRBV20-1 to TRBJ2-5, with 8 bases identical to TRBD1. Germline values: CDR1 DFQATT, CDR2 SNEGSKA (reference sequence). V was clipped by 5 bases and J by 2 bases; unmatched bases: 7. This CDR3 spans 14 amino acids. The CDR3: CSALDRATQETQYF. The sequenced CDR3 bases are TGCAGTGCTTTGGACAGGGCGACACAAGAGACC.

A remark on this clone: The CDR3 end lies 3 residues beyond the end of the read and is filled in from the germline J gene. The chain employs TRBV18 and TRBJ2-1; possibly TRBD2 for D (5 bases). Germline loops: CDR1 KGHSH, CDR2 LQKENI. The CDR3 is 16 amino acids. The V end was cut by 6 bases, the J end by 3 bases, with 18 bases between. This CDR3 reads CASSLTGAGVYNEQFF. The sequenced CDR3 bases are TGTGCCAGCTCCCTGACCGGTGCCGGGGTCTACAATGAG.

About this clone itself: The observed sequence ends 3 residues before the CDR3 terminus, with the missing tail filled in from the germline J gene. The chain joins TRBV7-2 to TRBJ2-1; 8 nucleotides agree with TRBD2. The CDR3 runs to 14 residues. The germline CDR1 and CDR2 sequences are SGHTA and FQGNSA. V dropped 3 bases and J dropped 9; count of bases not matched to a gene: 7. CDR3 region: CASSFWTSSFEQFF. Partial CDR3 DNA: TGTGCCAGCAGCTTTTGGACTAGCTCCTTTGAG.

Worth noting for this clone: With the read ending 3 residues before the CDR3 end, the germline J gene is used to fill in that end. The genes are TRBV28 and TRBJ2-5; 7 positions agree with TRBD1. The CDR3 consists of 14 residues. Trimming took 6 bases from V and 5 from J; bases not matched to a gene: 9. Per the germline V gene, CDR1 is MDHEN and CDR2 is SYDVKM. CDR3 loop: CASSPNRGAETQYF. The part of the CDR3 DNA that was read is TGTGCCAGCAGCCCTAACAGGGGTGCCGAGACC. The full variable domain, rest sourced from reference TRBV28 and TRBJ2-5, is DVKVTQSSRYLVKRTGEKVFLECVQDMDHENMFWYRQDPGLGLRLIYFSYDVKMKEKGDIPEGYSVSREKKERFSLILESASTNQTSMYLCASSPNRGAETQYFGPGTRLLVL.

A note on this clone: The observed sequence ends 3 residues before the CDR3 terminus, with the missing tail filled in from the germline J gene. V is TRBV7-3 and J is TRBJ2-2; no clear D gene. V was shortened by 2 bases and J by 1 base, with 8 bases between the two germline ends. The germline V gene encodes CDR1 SGHTA and CDR2 FQGTGA. The CDR3 runs to 15 residues. The part of the CDR3 DNA that was read is TGTGCCAGCAGCTTATCCTCAGGGAACACCGGGGAG. Translation gives CASSLSSGNTGE. The whole CDR3 reads CASSLSSGNTGELFF.

In the case of this clone: The observed sequence ends 3 residues before the CDR3 terminus, with the missing tail filled in from the germline J gene. This chain connects TRBV19 to TRBJ2-5; 8 bases align to TRBD1. This CDR3 contains 12 residues. Germline-derived CDR1 and CDR2 are LNHDA and SQIVND (reference sequence). The J segment lost 4 bases and the V segment lost 5 bases, leaving 0 bases of the junction unmatched. CDR3 DNA, as far as it was read: TGTGCCAGTAGTGACAGGGGAGAGACC. It is translated as CASSDRGET. The complete CDR3 reads CASSDRGETQYF. Full variable domain (missing parts from reference TRBV19 and TRBJ2-5): DGGITQSPKYLFRKEGQNVTLSCEQNLNHDAMYWYRQDPGQGLRLIYYSQIVNDFQKGDIAEGYSVSREKKESFPLTVTSAQKNPTAFYLCASSDRGETQYFGPGTRLLVL.

To note about this clone: The DNA ends 3 residues before the CDR3 does, and the rest of the CDR3 is filled in from the germline J gene. This chain links TRBV7-8 with TRBJ2-1; TRBD2 agrees at 14 bases. V dropped 6 bases and J dropped 9; count of bases not matched to a gene: 10. The CDR3 contains 16 residues. The germline V gene has CDR1 SGHVS and CDR2 FQNEAQ. CDR3 amino acids: CASRRTGLAGVSEQFF. The sequenced part of the CDR3 DNA is TGTGCCAGCAGGAGGACGGGACTAGCGGGAGTGAGTGAG.

The sequenced CDR3 bases are TGCAGTGTTGCCGGACAGGGCTATCAGCCG. This translates into CSVAGQGYQP. The entire CDR3 sequence reads CSVAGQGYQPQYF. The chain couples TRBV20-1 to TRBJ2-3; 8 positions match TRBD1. The read falls 3 residues short of the CDR3 end, and the missing part is taken from the germline J gene. CDR3 length: 13 amino acids. The germline V gene has CDR1 DFQATT and CDR2 SNEGSKA (reference sequence).

Here the CDR3 reads CASSKGAGANYDYTF. CDR3 DNA, as far as it was read: TGTGCCAGTAGTAAAGGGGCAGGGGCGAACTACGAC. V usage is TRBV19 and J usage is TRBJ1-2, with a tentative D call TRBD1 (6 bases). Read sequence stops 3 residues before the CDR3 end, and the germline J gene provides the missing end. Germline V gene sequence: CDR1 LNHDA, CDR2 SQIVND (reference sequence). The CDR3 is 15 amino acids.

Of note for this clone: Read data end 3 residues before the CDR3 end; the end is taken from the germline J gene. This rearrangement joins TRBV2 to TRBJ1-4; TRBD1 aligns across 8 bases. The germline V gene encodes CDR1 SNHLY and CDR2 FYNNEI. V lost 6 bases to trimming and J lost 0 bases; unmatched junction nucleotides: 3. This CDR3 has 15 amino acids. CDR3 sequence reads: CASSLQGATNEKLFF. Incomplete CDR3 DNA: TGTGCCAGCAGCTTACAGGGGGCAACTAATGAAAAA.

Points on this clone: Coverage ceases 3 residues before the CDR3 finishes, and the germline J gene fills in the end. The V call is TRBV20-1, the J call TRBJ2-6, with 7 bases lining up with TRBD1. The V segment lost 6 bases and the J segment 0 bases; nucleotides outside the gene matches: 11. Germline V lookup: CDR1 DFQATT, CDR2 SNEGSKA (reference sequence). The CDR3 loop spans 17 amino acids. The sequenced part of the CDR3 DNA is TGCAGTGCGGCCACCGGGACAGTGAACTCTGGGGCCAACGTC. This sequence encodes CSAATGTVNSGANV. The full CDR3 protein is CSAATGTVNSGANVLTF.

On this clone: Read coverage stops 3 residues before the CDR3 terminus; the germline J gene supplies the remainder. The chain joins TRBV19 to TRBJ2-2; TRBD2 aligns across 7 bases. Trimming removed 6 bases from V and 5 bases from J; junction bases left unmatched: 9. Germline V gene data show CDR1 as LNHDA and CDR2 as SQIVND (reference sequence). The CDR3 runs 15 residues. Incomplete CDR3 DNA: TGTGCCAGTAGGTTTGCGGGAGTTAGGACCGGGGAG. The encoded protein is CASRFAGVRTGE. The entire CDR3 reads CASRFAGVRTGELFF. The whole variable domain, remainder taken from reference TRBV19 and TRBJ2-2, is DGGITQSPKYLFRKEGQNVTLSCEQNLNHDAMYWYRQDPGQGLRLIYYSQIVNDFQKGDIAEGYSVSREKKESFPLTVTSAQKNPTAFYLCASRFAGVRTGELFFGEGSRLTVL.

Turning to this clone: Read sequence stops 3 residues before the CDR3 end, and the germline J gene provides the missing end. This sequence joins TRBV6-2 or TRBV6-3 and TRBJ2-7, with D unclear. V lost 5 bases, J lost 1 base, and 3 bases lay in between. There are 11 residues in the CDR3. Germline V CDR1 and CDR2: MNHEY, SVGEGT. Incomplete CDR3 DNA: TGTGCCAGCAGTCAGTCCTACGAG. It yields the protein CASSQSYE. The full CDR3 is CASSQSYEQYF.

Of note for this clone: The DNA ends 3 residues before the CDR3 does, and the rest of the CDR3 is filled in from the germline J gene. This sequence joins TRBV14 and TRBJ2-7, with 8 bases fitting TRBD1. V shed 2 bases, J shed 2 bases, and the junction held 11 bases outside the gene matches. Germline values: CDR1 SGHDN, CDR2 FVKESK. CDR3 length: 17 amino acids. CDR3 in amino acids: CASSQRELRGQAYEQYF. The CDR3 bases that were read are TGTGCCAGCAGCCAAAGAGAGTTGAGGGGACAGGCCTACGAG.

Comment on this clone: The read gets to within 3 residues of the CDR3 end, and the germline J gene fills in the rest. J is TRBJ1-2 and V is TRBV19; unclear D gene. The germline CDR1 and CDR2 sequences are LNHDA and SQIVND (reference sequence). CDR3 size: 13 residues. CDR3 DNA, as far as it was read: TGTGCCAGTAGTAGCGGGAGATACAATGAC. Encoded protein: CASSSGRYND. The whole CDR3 reads CASSSGRYNDYTF.

As to this clone: The read terminates 3 residues ahead of where the CDR3 ends, so the germline J gene completes it. The chain recombines TRBV10-1 with TRBJ2-1; 8 bases map to TRBD2. Germline assignment: CDR1 WNHNN and CDR2 SYGVQD (reference sequence). CDR3 size: 16 residues. The trim removed 0 bases at V and 6 bases at J, leaving 7 bases unmatched. The CDR3 is CASSESGTSKVNEQFF. The CDR3 bases that were read are TGCGCCAGCAGTGAGTCCGGGACTAGTAAAGTCAATGAG.

As to this clone: The read comes to an end 3 residues before the CDR3 does, leaving the germline J gene to fill in the end. This chain links TRBV20-1 with TRBJ2-3; TRBD2 aligns across 8 bases. The length of the CDR3 is 15 residues. V was pared by 1 base and J by 4 bases, with 7 bases of the junction left unmatched. Germline V gives CDR1 DFQATT, CDR2 SNEGSKA (reference sequence). This CDR3 reads CSARVLTSAADTQYF. Incomplete CDR3 DNA: TGCAGTGCTAGAGTTTTGACTAGCGCTGCAGATACG.

A note on this clone: Read coverage stops 3 residues before the CDR3 terminus; the germline J gene supplies the remainder. V and J are TRBV10-2 and TRBJ2-1; 8 bases fit TRBD2. The CDR3 has 16 residues. CDR1 is WSHSY, CDR2 SAAADI, per germline. J gave up 6 bases and V 0 bases, and 7 bases lay outside the gene matches. The CDR3 sequence: CASSESTGLGGNEQFF. The covered CDR3 bases are TGCGCCAGCAGTGAGTCAACGGGACTAGGAGGCAATGAG.